This is a list of T cell receptor beta chains from one sample in a study of cytomegalovirus exposure and HLA in healthy donors. TCRdb's copy holds only in-frame clones and misses some; the assay was immunoSEQ multiplex PCR. The table has around 150,000 clones, roughly 80% seen once. Sequenced: PBMCs. The receptors originated from a male donor in good health and CMV-seronegative. The CDR3 runs from the conserved cysteine through the conserved F or W. The D gene is left open where the match is weak. Clone size, where shown, is once, few, many, or a class for clones that have expanded.

CDR3aa	CDR3nt	v_gene	abundance	j_gene	d_gene
CAWRDRVVYGYTF	TGTGCCTGGAGGGACAGGGTCGTCTATGGCTACACCTTC	TRBV30	-	TRBJ1-2	TRBD1
CASSQDPSSYEQYF	TGCGCCAGCAGCCAAGATCCGAGCTCCTACGAGCAGTACTTC	TRBV4-1	-	TRBJ2-7	-
CASSQGFRTGGREQYF	TGCGCCAGCAGCCAAGGCTTTAGGACAGGGGGACGCGAGCAGTACTTC	TRBV4-3	few	TRBJ2-7	TRBD1
CASSKGQGKGEKLFF	TGTGCCAGCTCGAAGGGACAGGGCAAAGGTGAAAAACTGTTTTTT	TRBV18	-	TRBJ1-4	TRBD1
CASRPAIRLANNNEQFF	TGTGCCAGCAGACCAGCTATACGACTAGCGAATAACAATGAGCAGTTCTTC	TRBV7-9	once	TRBJ2-1	TRBD2
CASSLLAGGRDEQYF	TGTGCCAGCAGCTTACTAGCGGGGGGGCGGGACGAGCAGTACTTC	TRBV7-9	-	TRBJ2-7	TRBD2
CASSLGLAGATDTQYF	TGTGCCAGCAGCTTAGGACTAGCGGGGGCCACAGATACGCAGTATTTT	TRBV11-2	-	TRBJ2-3	TRBD2
CASSMRGGSGNTIYF	TGTGCCAGCAGCATGCGGGGTGGCTCTGGAAACACCATATATTTT	TRBV5-5	-	TRBJ1-3	-
CASSPTNLGNSPLHF	TGTGCCAGCAGCCCTACAAACCTCGGGAATTCACCCCTCCACTTT	TRBV7-6	-	TRBJ1-6	-
CASSRTGFEQYF	TGTGCCAGCAGCCGGACAGGGTTCGAGCAGTACTTC	TRBV9	-	TRBJ2-7	TRBD1
CASSEMGRGETQYF	TGTGCCAGCAGTGAGATGGGGAGGGGAGAGACCCAGTACTTC	TRBV2	-	TRBJ2-5	TRBD2
CATSRAAPGEQFF	TGTGCCACCAGCAGAGCGGCGCCGGGAGAGCAGTTCTTC	TRBV15	-	TRBJ2-1	-
CASSVRSYEQYF	TGTGCCAGCAGCGTGAGGTCCTACGAGCAGTACTTC	TRBV21-1	-	TRBJ2-7	-
CASSPSPALTEGNQPQHF	TGTGCCAGCTCACCATCTCCGGCACTCACGGAGGGCAATCAGCCCCAGCATTTT	TRBV18	-	TRBJ1-5	-
CATSRALSREQYF	TGTGCCACCAGCAGGGCCCTATCGCGGGAGCAGTACTTC	TRBV15	-	TRBJ2-7	-
CASSLDSFSGNTIYF	TGCGCCAGCAGCCTGGACAGCTTCTCTGGAAACACCATATATTTT	TRBV4-3	-	TRBJ1-3	-
CATSKDREVSPLHF	TGTGCCACCAGCAAGGACAGGGAGGTCTCACCCCTCCACTTT	TRBV15	few	TRBJ1-6	TRBD1
CASSEYQGAGVNGYTF	TGTGCCAGCAGTGAATATCAGGGGGCGGGGGTTAACGGCTACACCTTC	TRBV25-1	-	TRBJ1-2	TRBD1
CASSSTGDTEAFF	TGCGCCAGCAGCTCGACAGGGGACACTGAAGCTTTCTTT	TRBV5-1	once	TRBJ1-1	TRBD1
CASVGWVASSSYNEQFF	TGCGCCAGCGTCGGGTGGGTAGCGTCGAGCTCCTACAATGAGCAGTTCTTC	TRBV10-2	few	TRBJ2-1	-
CAISDRGEDTQYF	TGTGCCATCAGTGACAGGGGTGAAGATACGCAGTATTTT	TRBV10-3	-	TRBJ2-3	-
CATRQGASSYNEQFF	TGTGCCACCCGACAGGGGGCTAGCTCCTACAATGAGCAGTTCTTC	TRBV28	few	TRBJ2-1	TRBD1
CASSLKGGFDGYTF	TGTGCCAGCAGCTTAAAAGGGGGTTTCGATGGCTACACCTTC	TRBV7-2	-	TRBJ1-2	-
CASSLTANSGNTIYF	TGCGCCAGCAGCTTGACAGCAAATTCTGGAAACACCATATATTTT	TRBV5-1	-	TRBJ1-3	-
CASSVDAGAPLHF	TGTGCCAGCAGCGTAGACGCAGGGGCACCCCTCCACTTT	TRBV9	-	TRBJ1-6	-
CASSERTGGPDTQYF	TGTGCCAGCAGTGAACGGACAGGGGGCCCAGATACGCAGTATTTT	TRBV6-1	-	TRBJ2-3	TRBD1
CASSYADRENTEAFF	TGTGCCAGCAGCTACGCGGACAGGGAAAACACTGAAGCTTTCTTT	TRBV5-4	-	TRBJ1-1	TRBD1
CASSLTGMTYNEQFF	TGTGCCAGCTCACTGACAGGGATGACCTACAATGAGCAGTTCTTC	TRBV18	few	TRBJ2-1	TRBD1
CASSLQGQGGQKLFF	TGTGCCAGCAGCTTGCAGGGACAGGGCGGACAAAAACTGTTTTTT	TRBV5-6	-	TRBJ1-4	TRBD1
CASSITGISYEQYF	TGTGCCAGCAGTATAACCGGGATCTCCTACGAGCAGTACTTC	TRBV28	-	TRBJ2-7	-
CASSQDPRGQETQYF	TGCGCCAGCAGCCAAGATCCCAGGGGGCAAGAGACCCAGTACTTC	TRBV4-3	-	TRBJ2-5	TRBD1
CASSLPQGRNQPQHF	TGTGCCAGCTCACTCCCACAGGGGCGGAATCAGCCCCAGCATTTT	TRBV6-6	-	TRBJ1-5	TRBD1
CSARDRGYTF	TGCAGTGCTAGAGATCGGGGCTACACCTTC	TRBV20-1	few	TRBJ1-2	-
CASSIPGDYNSPLHF	TGTGCCAGTAGTATCCCAGGGGACTATAATTCACCCCTCCACTTT	TRBV19	-	TRBJ1-6	-
CASTFRITDTQYF	TGTGCCAGCACTTTCCGTATTACAGATACGCAGTATTTT	TRBV27	-	TRBJ2-3	-
CASSLTGGATGELFF	TGTGCTAGCAGCCTGACAGGGGGCGCCACCGGGGAGCTGTTTTTT	TRBV7-7	-	TRBJ2-2	TRBD1
CASSLQGGYEQYF	TGTGCCAGCAGCTTGCAGGGCGGCTACGAGCAGTACTTC	TRBV5-5	-	TRBJ2-7	-
CASSLERGRADYGYTF	TGTGCCAGCAGCTTAGAACGCGGCAGGGCTGACTATGGCTACACCTTC	TRBV7-9	-	TRBJ1-2	-
CASTSGGPSNQPQHF	TGTGCCAGCACTTCGGGGGGGCCGAGCAATCAGCCCCAGCATTTT	TRBV28	few	TRBJ1-5	-
CSVEDPDRVTGNTIYF	TGCAGCGTTGAAGATCCCGACAGGGTTACTGGAAACACCATATATTTT	TRBV29-1	-	TRBJ1-3	TRBD1
CASSKSSGTATTNEKLFF	TGTGCCAGCTCGAAATCTTCCGGGACAGCTACAACTAATGAAAAACTGTTTTTT	TRBV11-2	once	TRBJ1-4	TRBD1
CASSPNPGGYEQYF	TGCGCCAGCAGCCCCAATCCCGGGGGCTACGAGCAGTACTTC	TRBV4-1	-	TRBJ2-7	-
CASSLRAAGVDSYEQYF	TGCGCCAGCAGCCTAAGGGCTGCGGGAGTTGACTCCTACGAGCAGTACTTC	TRBV5-1	-	TRBJ2-7	TRBD2
CASSLKGTGGSPLHF	TGTGCCAGCAGCTTAAAAGGGACAGGGGGTTCACCCCTCCACTTT	TRBV7-2	-	TRBJ1-6	TRBD1
CASIQAGSNTEAFF	TGTGCCAGCATCCAAGCGGGGTCGAACACTGAAGCTTTCTTT	TRBV28	-	TRBJ1-1	-
CASRPDRGPNTEAFF	TGTGCCAGCAGACCGGACAGGGGCCCTAACACTGAAGCTTTCTTT	TRBV6-5	-	TRBJ1-1	TRBD1
CASSSSGRAPGDTQYF	TGCGCCAGCAGCTCGAGCGGGAGGGCCCCGGGGGATACGCAGTATTTT	TRBV5-1	-	TRBJ2-3	TRBD2
CAISEPTAVMAPGEQYF	TGTGCCATCAGTGAGCCTACGGCGGTCATGGCTCCTGGCGAGCAGTACTTC	TRBV10-3	once	TRBJ2-7	-
CATSPGGASGIQYF	TGTGCCACCAGCCCAGGGGGAGCAAGTGGCATTCAGTACTTC	TRBV15	few	TRBJ2-4	TRBD1
CASSFFRLAVNNEQFF	TGTGCCAGCAGCTTTTTTCGACTAGCGGTTAACAATGAGCAGTTCTTC	TRBV13	once	TRBJ2-1	TRBD2
CASSWGGPGGNQPQHF	TGTGCCAGCAGCTGGGGGGGCCCCGGAGGGAATCAGCCCCAGCATTTT	TRBV28	-	TRBJ1-5	-
CASSPGQGFETQYF	TGTGCCAGCTCACCGGGACAGGGATTTGAGACCCAGTACTTC	TRBV18	-	TRBJ2-5	TRBD1
CASSPHGLAGNNEQFF	TGTGCCAGTAGTCCTCACGGACTAGCGGGGAACAATGAGCAGTTCTTC	TRBV19	-	TRBJ2-1	TRBD2
CANRGSGRTDTQYF	TGTGCCAACCGGGGTAGCGGGAGAACAGATACGCAGTATTTT	TRBV28	-	TRBJ2-3	TRBD2
CASTPGQGIQPQHF	TGTGCCAGTACCCCGGGACAGGGGATTCAGCCCCAGCATTTT	TRBV19	-	TRBJ1-5	TRBD1
CASSLLGQLNTEAFF	TGCGCCAGCAGCTTGTTAGGACAATTGAACACTGAAGCTTTCTTT	TRBV5-1	-	TRBJ1-1	-
CASSSGAYNEQFF	TGTGCCAGCAGTAGCGGAGCCTACAATGAGCAGTTCTTC	TRBV6-4	-	TRBJ2-1	-